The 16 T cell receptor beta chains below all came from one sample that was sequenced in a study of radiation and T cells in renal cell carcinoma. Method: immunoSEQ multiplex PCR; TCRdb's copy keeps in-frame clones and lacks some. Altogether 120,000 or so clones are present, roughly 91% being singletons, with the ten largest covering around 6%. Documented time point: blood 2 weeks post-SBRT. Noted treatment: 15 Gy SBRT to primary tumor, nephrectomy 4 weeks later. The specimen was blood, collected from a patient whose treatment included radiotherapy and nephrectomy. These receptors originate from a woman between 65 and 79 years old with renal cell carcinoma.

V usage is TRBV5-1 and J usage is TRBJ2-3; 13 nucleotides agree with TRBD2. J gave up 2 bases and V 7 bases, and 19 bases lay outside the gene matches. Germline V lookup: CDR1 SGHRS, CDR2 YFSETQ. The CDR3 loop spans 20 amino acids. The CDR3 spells CASAPRTSGGRGSYTDTQYF. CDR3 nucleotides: TGCGCCAGCGCGCCTCGGACTAGCGGGGGAAGGGGGTCGTACACAGATACGCAGTATTTT.

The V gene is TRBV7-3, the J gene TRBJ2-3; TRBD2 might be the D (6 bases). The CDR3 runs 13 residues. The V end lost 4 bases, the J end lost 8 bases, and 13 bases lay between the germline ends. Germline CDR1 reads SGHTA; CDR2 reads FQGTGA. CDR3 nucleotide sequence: TGTGCCAGCAGCTCGGGACTCCAGGGTACGCAGTATTTT. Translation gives CASSSGLQGTQYF.

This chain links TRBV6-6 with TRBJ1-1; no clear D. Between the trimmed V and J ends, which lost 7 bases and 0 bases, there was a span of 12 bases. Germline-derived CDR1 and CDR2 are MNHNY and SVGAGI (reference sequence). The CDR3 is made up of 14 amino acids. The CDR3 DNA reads TGTGCCAGCAAGTACGGACGGATGAACACTGAAGCTTTCTTT. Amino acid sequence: CASKYGRMNTEAFF.

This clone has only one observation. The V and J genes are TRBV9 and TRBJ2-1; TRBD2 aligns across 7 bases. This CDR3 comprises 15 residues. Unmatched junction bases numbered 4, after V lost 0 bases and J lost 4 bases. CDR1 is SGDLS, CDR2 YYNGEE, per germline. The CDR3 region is CASSVGLADYNEQFF. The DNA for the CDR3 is TGTGCCAGCAGCGTAGGGCTAGCGGATTACAATGAGCAGTTCTTC.

CDR3 coding DNA: TGTGCCAGCAGCGTAGTAGGAGAGACCAATCAGCCCCAGCATTTT. It is translated as CASSVVGETNQPQHF. This sequence joins TRBV9 and TRBJ1-5, with no clear D. The germline gives CDR1 SGDLS, CDR2 YYNGEE. V was shortened by 0 bases and J by 3 bases, with 10 bases between the two germline ends. The CDR3 totals 15 residues.

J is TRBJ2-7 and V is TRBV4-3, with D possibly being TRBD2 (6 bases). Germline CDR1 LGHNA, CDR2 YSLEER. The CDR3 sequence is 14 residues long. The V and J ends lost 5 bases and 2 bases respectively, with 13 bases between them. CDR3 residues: CASSKARGAYEQYF. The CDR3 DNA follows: TGCGCCAGCAGCAAAGCTCGCGGGGCCTACGAGCAGTACTTC.

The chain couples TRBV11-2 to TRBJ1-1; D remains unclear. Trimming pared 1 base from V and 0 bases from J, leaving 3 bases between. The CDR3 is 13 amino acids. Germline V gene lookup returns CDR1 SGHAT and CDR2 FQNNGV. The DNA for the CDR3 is TGTGCCAGCAGCTTAGCGCTGAACACTGAAGCTTTCTTT. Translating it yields CASSLALNTEAFF.

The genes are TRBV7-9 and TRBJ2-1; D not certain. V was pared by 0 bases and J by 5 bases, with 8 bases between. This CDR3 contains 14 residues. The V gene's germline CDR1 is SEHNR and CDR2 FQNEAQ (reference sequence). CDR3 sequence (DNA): TGTGCCAGCAGCTTAGCGGGAACTCACAATGAGCAGTTCTTC. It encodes CASSLAGTHNEQFF. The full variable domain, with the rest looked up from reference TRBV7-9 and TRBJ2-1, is DTGVSQNPRHKITKRGQNVTFRCDPISEHNRLYWYRQTLGQGPEFLTYFQNEAQLEKSRLLSDRFSAERPKGSFSTLEIQRTEQGDSAMYLCASSLAGTHNEQFFGPGTRLTVL.

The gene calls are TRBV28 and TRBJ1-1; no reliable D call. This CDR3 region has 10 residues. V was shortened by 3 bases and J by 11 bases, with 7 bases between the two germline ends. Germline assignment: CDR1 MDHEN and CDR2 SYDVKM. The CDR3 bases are TGTGCCAGCAGTTTGTCCGTCGCTTTCTTT. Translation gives CASSLSVAFF.

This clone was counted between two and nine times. This CDR3 is CASRKTGRVGDTEAFF. CDR3 coding DNA: TGTGCCAGCAGGAAGACAGGGAGGGTAGGGGACACTGAAGCTTTCTTT. This chain joins TRBV5-4 and TRBJ1-1; 7 nucleotides line up with TRBD1. Losses at the gene ends were 5 bases for V and 3 bases for J; bases not matched to a gene: 13. The V gene's germline CDR1 is SGHNT and CDR2 YYREEE (reference sequence). The CDR3 runs to 16 residues.

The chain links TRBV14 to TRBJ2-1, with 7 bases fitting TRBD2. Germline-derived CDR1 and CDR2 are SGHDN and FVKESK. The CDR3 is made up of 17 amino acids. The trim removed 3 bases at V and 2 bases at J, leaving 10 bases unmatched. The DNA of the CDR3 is TGTGCCAGCAGCCACCCTGGGGGGGTCGGTCCCTACAATGAGCAGTTCTTC. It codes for CASSHPGGVGPYNEQFF. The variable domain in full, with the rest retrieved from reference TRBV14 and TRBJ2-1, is EAGVTQFPSHSVIEKGQTVTLRCDPISGHDNLYWYRRVMGKEIKFLLHFVKESKQDESGMPNNRFLAERTGGTYSTLKVQPAELEDSGVYFCASSHPGGVGPYNEQFFGPGTRLTVL.

The CDR3 sequence: CASIESSNSPLHF. The CDR3 DNA reads TGTGCCAGCATCGAGTCAAGTAATTCACCCCTCCACTTT. The chain recombines TRBV28 with TRBJ1-6; D call uncertain. The CDR3 has 13 residues. CDR1 and CDR2 from the germline V gene are MDHEN and SYDVKM. The V end was cut by 7 bases, the J end by 6 bases, with 10 bases between.

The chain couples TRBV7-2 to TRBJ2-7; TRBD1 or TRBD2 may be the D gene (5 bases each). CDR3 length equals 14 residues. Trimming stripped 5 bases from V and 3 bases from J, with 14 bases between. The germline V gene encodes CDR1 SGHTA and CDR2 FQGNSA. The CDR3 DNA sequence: TGTGCCAGCAGCCCGGGACCCCAGGACTACGAGCAGTACTTC. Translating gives CASSPGPQDYEQYF.

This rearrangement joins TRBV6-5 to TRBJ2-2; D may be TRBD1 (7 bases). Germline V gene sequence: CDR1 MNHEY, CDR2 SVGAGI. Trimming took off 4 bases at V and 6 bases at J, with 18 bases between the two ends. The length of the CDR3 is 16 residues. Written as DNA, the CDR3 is TGTGCCAGCAGTTGGGGGGACAGAAAAGGCGCCGGGGAGCTGTTTTTT. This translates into CASSWGDRKGAGELFF.

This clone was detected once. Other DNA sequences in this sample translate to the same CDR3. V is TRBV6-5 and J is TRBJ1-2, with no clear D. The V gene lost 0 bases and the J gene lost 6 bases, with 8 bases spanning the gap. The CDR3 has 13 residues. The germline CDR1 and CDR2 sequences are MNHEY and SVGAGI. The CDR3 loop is CASSYSPGDGYTF. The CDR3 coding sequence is TGTGCCAGCAGTTACTCGCCGGGAGATGGCTACACCTTC.

The DNA for the CDR3 is TGTGCCAGCAGCCAATTGGGTATTAGCCACAATGAGCAGTTCTTC. It yields the protein CASSQLGISHNEQFF. The gene calls are TRBV4-2 and TRBJ2-1; D unclear. The CDR3 consists of 15 residues. Germline CDR1 LGHNA, CDR2 YNFKEQ. Trimming pared 2 bases from V and 5 bases from J, leaving 13 bases between.